This is a list of T cell receptor beta chains from one sample in a study of blood T cell repertoires in COVID-19. Some clones are missing from TCRdb's copy, which holds only in-frame ones; the method was immunoSEQ multiplex PCR. Among 180,000 or so clones listed, roughly 89% were seen once. The sample comprised peripheral blood. These receptors all stem from a woman in her forties or fifties with acute or convalescent COVID-19. The CDR3 runs from the conserved cysteine through the conserved F or W. The D gene is left open where the match is weak. Rows may omit the clone size; those that give it use once, few, many or a size class.

TRBJ1-5 - once TRBV11-2 16 TGTGCCAGCAGCTTAGGGGGAGGGATCTCTGGGGAGCCCCAGCATTTT CASSLGGGISGEPQHF
TRBJ1-2 TRBD1 - TRBV6-2/TRBV6-3 14 TGTGCCAGCAGTTACCGGACAGGGTACTATGGCTACACCTTC CASSYRTGYYGYTF
TRBJ1-5 TRBD1 - TRBV11-2 13 TGTGCCAGCAGCCAGGACAGGGGACAGCCCCAGCATTTT CASSQDRGQPQHF
TRBJ1-2 - - TRBV27 12 TGTGCCAGCAGTTCGTCTAACTATGGCTACACCTTC CASSSSNYGYTF
TRBJ1-5 - - TRBV6-6 12 TGTGCCAGCAGGGACAGTAATCAGCCCCAGCATTTT CASRDSNQPQHF
TRBJ1-5 - - TRBV6-1 16 TGTGCCAGCAGTGTGTCGGCAGGGGCCCAGAATCAGCCCCAGCATTTT CASSVSAGAQNQPQHF
TRBJ2-1 - - TRBV24-1 13 TGTGCCACCAGTGGGGGGACTGGGGCTGAGCAGTTCTTC CATSGGTGAEQFF
TRBJ2-3 - - TRBV6-5 14 TGTGCCAGCAGTCGTAGCGTATTCGGAGATACGCAGTATTTT CASSRSVFGDTQYF
TRBJ1-1 TRBD1 - TRBV7-8 15 TGTGCCAGCAGCTCTCCTTCGGACAGGGCCAAAGAAGCTTTCTTT CASSSPSDRAKEAFF
TRBJ2-2 TRBD1 - TRBV19 17 TGTGCCAGTACTCCAAGCCTTGACAGGGTTGGCACCGGGGAGCTGTTTTTT CASTPSLDRVGTGELFF
TRBJ2-7 TRBD2 few TRBV6-2/TRBV6-3 15 TGTGCCAGCAGTTATATTCTAGCGGGAGGCTACGAGCAGTACTTC CASSYILAGGYEQYF
TRBJ2-1 TRBD1 - TRBV24-1 19 TGTGCCACCAGTGATAAACCGGGACAGTTTTACATCTCCTACAATGAGCAGTTCTTC CATSDKPGQFYISYNEQFF
TRBJ2-3 TRBD1 once TRBV6-5 16 TGTGCCAGCAGTTACGGAAGACAGGGGAGCACAGATACGCAGTATTTT CASSYGRQGSTDTQYF
TRBJ2-7 - once TRBV20-1 11 TGCAGTGCTCTTACAGGGTACGAGCAGTACTTC CSALTGYEQYF
TRBJ1-2 - - TRBV3-1/TRBV3-2 13 TGTGCCAGCAGCCAAGATGAGGGAACCCAAAGACACTTC CASSQDEGTQRHF
TRBJ2-3 TRBD2 once TRBV5-1 14 TGCGCCAGCAGTACAGCGGGGGGAACAGATACGCAGTATTTT CASSTAGGTDTQYF
TRBJ2-7 TRBD2 - TRBV5-6 13 TGTGCCAGCAGCATCTGGGGGGGCTACGAGCAGTACTTC CASSIWGGYEQYF
TRBJ2-1 - - TRBV9 12 TGTGCCAGCAGCGTCCAGGGAAATGAGCAGTTCTTC CASSVQGNEQFF
TRBJ1-2 TRBD1 - TRBV13 15 TGTGCCAGCAGCCTCCGGGACAGGGCTGTTTATGGCTACACCTTC CASSLRDRAVYGYTF
TRBJ1-4 - - TRBV6-5 14 TGTGCCAGCAGTCCACTTGCAACTAATGAAAAACTGTTTTTT CASSPLATNEKLFF
TRBJ1-5 - - TRBV5-1 14 TGCGCCAGCAGCTTGACGGGCGGGGGTCAGCCCCAGCATTTT CASSLTGGGQPQHF
TRBJ2-1 TRBD2 - TRBV6-5 15 TGTGCCAGCAGAGAGGGACTAGCGGATGACAATGAGCAGTTCTTC CASREGLADDNEQFF
TRBJ1-3 - - TRBV20-1 11 TGCAGTGCGATCGGGGGAAACACCATATATTTT CSAIGGNTIYF
TRBJ1-1 - - TRBV5-4 17 TGTGCCAGCAGCTTAGGGCAGGGAATGGTGGGGAACACTGAAGCTTTCTTT CASSLGQGMVGNTEAFF
TRBJ2-1 - - TRBV7-9 14 TGTGCCAGCAGCTTAACCGACAGTCCCAATGAGCAGTTCTTC CASSLTDSPNEQFF
TRBJ1-1 - once TRBV3-1/TRBV3-2 13 TGTGCCAGCAGCCGTCAGGGTGGCACTGAAGCTTTCTTT CASSRQGGTEAFF
TRBJ2-3 TRBD2 few TRBV6-4 16 TGTGCCAGCAGTGCCGGGACTAGCGGGGGCCCAGATACGCAGTATTTT CASSAGTSGGPDTQYF
TRBJ1-2 TRBD1 - TRBV24-1 15 TGTGCCACCAGCCCAGGGGGAGCGGCCGAAAATGGCTACACCTTC CATSPGGAAENGYTF
TRBJ1-3 - - TRBV19 14 TGTGCCTCTCAGGGGCAGCACTCTGGAAACACCATATATTTT CASQGQHSGNTIYF
TRBJ2-7 TRBD1 - TRBV10-3 12 TGTGCCATCGGGACAGACCTTTACGAGCAGTACTTC CAIGTDLYEQYF
TRBJ1-2 TRBD1 - TRBV29-1 15 TGCAGCGTTACCGGGACAGGGGGCGACAACTATGGCTACACCTTC CSVTGTGGDNYGYTF
TRBJ2-1 TRBD1 - TRBV29-1 14 TGCAGCGTTGTTGGGACAGGGTCCTACAATGAGCAGTTCTTC CSVVGTGSYNEQFF
TRBJ2-3 TRBD1 - TRBV7-6 15 TGTGCCAGCAGCACCGGGACGGGGACAGCAGATACGCAGTATTTT CASSTGTGTADTQYF